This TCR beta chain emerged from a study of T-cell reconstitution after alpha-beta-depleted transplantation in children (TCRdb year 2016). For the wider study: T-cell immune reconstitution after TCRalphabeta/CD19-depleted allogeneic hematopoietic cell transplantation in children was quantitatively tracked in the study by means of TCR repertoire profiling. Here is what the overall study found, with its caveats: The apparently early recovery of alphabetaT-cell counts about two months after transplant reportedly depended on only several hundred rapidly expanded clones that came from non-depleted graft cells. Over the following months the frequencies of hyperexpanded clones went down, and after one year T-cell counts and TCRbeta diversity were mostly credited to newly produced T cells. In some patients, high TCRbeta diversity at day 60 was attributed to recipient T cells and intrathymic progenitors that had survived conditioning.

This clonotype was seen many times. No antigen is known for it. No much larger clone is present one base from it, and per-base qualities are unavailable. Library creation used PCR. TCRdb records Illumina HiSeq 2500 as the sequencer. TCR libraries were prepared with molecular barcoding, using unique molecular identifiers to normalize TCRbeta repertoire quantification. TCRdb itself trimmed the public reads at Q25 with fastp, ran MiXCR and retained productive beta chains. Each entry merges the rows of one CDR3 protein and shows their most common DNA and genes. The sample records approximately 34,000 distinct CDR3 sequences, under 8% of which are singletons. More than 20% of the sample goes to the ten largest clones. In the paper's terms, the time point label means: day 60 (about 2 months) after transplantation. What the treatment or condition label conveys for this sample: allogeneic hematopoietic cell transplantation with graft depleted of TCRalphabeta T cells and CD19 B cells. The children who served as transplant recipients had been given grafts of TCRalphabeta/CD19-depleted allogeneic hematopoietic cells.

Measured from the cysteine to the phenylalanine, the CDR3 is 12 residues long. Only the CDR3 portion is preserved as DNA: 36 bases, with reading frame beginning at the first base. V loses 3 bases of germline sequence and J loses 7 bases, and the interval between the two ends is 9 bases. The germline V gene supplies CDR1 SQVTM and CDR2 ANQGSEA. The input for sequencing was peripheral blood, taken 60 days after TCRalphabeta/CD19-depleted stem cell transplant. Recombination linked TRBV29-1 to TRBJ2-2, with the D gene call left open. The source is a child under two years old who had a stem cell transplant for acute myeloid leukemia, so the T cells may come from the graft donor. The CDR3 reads CSVEVGNGELFF. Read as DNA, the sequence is TGCAGCGTTGAGGTGGGGAACGGGGAGCTGTTTTTT.